The clone carrying this TCR beta chain was counted at least ten times. Its antigen is unknown. MiXCR was run by TCRdb on the RT-PCR reads, yielding one entry per CDR3 protein. The data contain about 240,000 distinct CDR3 sequences, over 9% of them singletons. The source of the sample is a study of response to subunit inactivated influenza vaccine. Whole-study results and caveats: Each seasonal influenza vaccination recruits few new T cells, the authors suggested.

V lost 2 bases, J lost 2 bases, and 9 bases stayed unmatched. Looked up from germline, CDR1 is DFQATT and CDR2 is SNEGSKA (reference sequence). The CDR3 consists of 15 residues. Sequences were derived from non-naive T cells sorted from PBMCs, sampled 14 to 15 days before vaccination. The chain couples TRBV20-1 to TRBJ2-7, with 7 bases lining up with TRBD1. The TCR was taken from a man aged 50-60 years who received an inactivated influenza vaccine. The CDR3 coding sequence is TGCAGTGCTAGAAATCCCGGACAGGTCCCCTACGAGCAGTACTTC. This gives the protein CSARNPGQVPYEQYF.